The sequence of this T cell receptor beta chain was determined in a study of blood T cell repertoires in COVID-19. Looking at the study overall: PBMCs, B-cell-depleted T cells, or T cells provided the cDNA or gDNA that made up the material.

Original processing methods: Amplification with reference gene primers provided the estimates of nucleated cell counts. Assay used: immunoSEQ multiplex PCR; TCRdb lists only in-frame clones, some missing. V, J and clone size derive from that table, while D and trimming were established from the DNA sequence. The sample has about 170,000 clones, approximately 86% seen once. Trimming cost V 4 bases and J 5 bases, with 17 bases left between them. The CDR3 totals 15 residues. Germline V lookup: CDR1 SGHTA, CDR2 FQGNSA. The sequenced sample was peripheral blood. This TCR derives from a woman of 80 years or more in a cohort sampled during active or convalescent COVID-19. The genes are TRBV7-2 and TRBJ1-2, with a weak D call TRBD1 (6 bases). The CDR3 region has the DNA TGTGCCAGCAGCTCCCGGGCGCGTACAGGGTATGGCTACACCTTC. It translates to CASSSRARTGYGYTF.